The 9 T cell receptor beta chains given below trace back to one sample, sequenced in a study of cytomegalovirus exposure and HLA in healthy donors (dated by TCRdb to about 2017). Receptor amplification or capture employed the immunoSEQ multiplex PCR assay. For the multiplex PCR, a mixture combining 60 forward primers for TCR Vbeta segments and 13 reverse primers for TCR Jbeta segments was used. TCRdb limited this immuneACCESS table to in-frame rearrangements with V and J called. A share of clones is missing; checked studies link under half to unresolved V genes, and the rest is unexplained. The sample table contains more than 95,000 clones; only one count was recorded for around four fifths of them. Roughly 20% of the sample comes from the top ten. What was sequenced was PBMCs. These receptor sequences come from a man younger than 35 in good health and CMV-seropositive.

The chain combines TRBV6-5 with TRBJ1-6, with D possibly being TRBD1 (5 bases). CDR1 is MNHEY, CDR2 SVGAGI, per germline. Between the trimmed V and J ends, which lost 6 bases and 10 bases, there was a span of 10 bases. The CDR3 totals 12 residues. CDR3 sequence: CASRAGNSPLHF. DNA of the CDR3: TGTGCCAGCAGAGCAGGGAACTCACCCCTCCACTTT.

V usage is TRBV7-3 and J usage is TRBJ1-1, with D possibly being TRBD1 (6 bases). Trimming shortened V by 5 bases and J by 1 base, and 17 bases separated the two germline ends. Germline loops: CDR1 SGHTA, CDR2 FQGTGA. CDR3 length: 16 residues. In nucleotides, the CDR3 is TGTGCCAGCAGCCGAGGACAGCTTAAATCGAACACTGAAGCTTTCTTT. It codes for CASSRGQLKSNTEAFF.

In DNA, the CDR3 is TGTGCCAGCAGTTACTTGGCGGGGGGGCTCGGCGAGCAGTACTTC. Protein sequence: CASSYLAGGLGEQYF. This chain uses TRBV7-2 with TRBJ2-7; 9 bases map to TRBD2. The V segment lost 6 bases and the J segment 6 bases; nucleotides outside the gene matches: 12. CDR3 length equals 15 residues. Looked up from germline, CDR1 is SGHTA and CDR2 is FQGNSA.

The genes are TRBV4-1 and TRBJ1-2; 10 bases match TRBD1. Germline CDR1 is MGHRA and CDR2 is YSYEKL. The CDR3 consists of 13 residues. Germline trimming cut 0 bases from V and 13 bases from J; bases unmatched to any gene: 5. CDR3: CASSQEAGQGPTF. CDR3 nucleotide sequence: TGCGCCAGCAGCCAAGAAGCGGGACAGGGGCCCACCTTC.

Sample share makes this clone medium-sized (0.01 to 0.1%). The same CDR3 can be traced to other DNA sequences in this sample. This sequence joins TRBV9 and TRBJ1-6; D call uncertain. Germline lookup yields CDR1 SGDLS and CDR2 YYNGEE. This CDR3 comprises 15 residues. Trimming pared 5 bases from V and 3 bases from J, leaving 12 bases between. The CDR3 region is CASSRTGDYNSPLHF. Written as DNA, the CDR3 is TGTGCCAGCAGTCGGACTGGAGACTATAATTCACCCCTCCACTTT.

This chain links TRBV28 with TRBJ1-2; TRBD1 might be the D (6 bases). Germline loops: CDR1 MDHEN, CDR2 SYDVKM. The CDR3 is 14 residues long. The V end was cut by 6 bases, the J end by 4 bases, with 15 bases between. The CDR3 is CASRLTGSGYGYTF. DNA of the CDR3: TGTGCCAGCAGACTTACAGGGTCGGGCTATGGCTACACCTTC.

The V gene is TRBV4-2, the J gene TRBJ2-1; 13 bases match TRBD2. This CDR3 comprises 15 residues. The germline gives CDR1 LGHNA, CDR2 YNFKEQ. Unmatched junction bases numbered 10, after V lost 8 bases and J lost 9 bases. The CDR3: CASGTSGGAPSEQFF. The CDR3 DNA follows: TGTGCCAGCGGCACTAGCGGGGGGGCCCCCAGTGAGCAGTTCTTC.

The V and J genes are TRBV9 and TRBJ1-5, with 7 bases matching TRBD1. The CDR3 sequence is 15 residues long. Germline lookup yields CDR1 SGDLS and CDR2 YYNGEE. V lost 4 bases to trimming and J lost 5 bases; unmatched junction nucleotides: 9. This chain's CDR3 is CASSSETGNDQPQHF. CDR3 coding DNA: TGTGCCAGCAGCTCCGAGACAGGGAACGATCAGCCCCAGCATTTT. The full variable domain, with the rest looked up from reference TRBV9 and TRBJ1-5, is DSGVTQTPKHLITATGQRVTLRCSPRSGDLSVYWYQQSLDQGLQFLIQYYNGEERAKGNILERFSAQQFPDLHSELNLSSLELGDSALYFCASSSETGNDQPQHFGDGTRLSIL.

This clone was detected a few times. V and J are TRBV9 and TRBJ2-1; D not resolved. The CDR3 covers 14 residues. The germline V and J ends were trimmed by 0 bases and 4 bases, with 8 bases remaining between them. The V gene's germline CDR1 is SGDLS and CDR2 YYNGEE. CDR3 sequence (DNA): TGTGCCAGCAGCGTAGCGAACAGTTACAATGAGCAGTTCTTC. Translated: CASSVANSYNEQFF. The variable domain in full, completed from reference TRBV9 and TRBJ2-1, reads DSGVTQTPKHLITATGQRVTLRCSPRSGDLSVYWYQQSLDQGLQFLIQYYNGEERAKGNILERFSAQQFPDLHSELNLSSLELGDSALYFCASSVANSYNEQFFGPGTRLTVL.